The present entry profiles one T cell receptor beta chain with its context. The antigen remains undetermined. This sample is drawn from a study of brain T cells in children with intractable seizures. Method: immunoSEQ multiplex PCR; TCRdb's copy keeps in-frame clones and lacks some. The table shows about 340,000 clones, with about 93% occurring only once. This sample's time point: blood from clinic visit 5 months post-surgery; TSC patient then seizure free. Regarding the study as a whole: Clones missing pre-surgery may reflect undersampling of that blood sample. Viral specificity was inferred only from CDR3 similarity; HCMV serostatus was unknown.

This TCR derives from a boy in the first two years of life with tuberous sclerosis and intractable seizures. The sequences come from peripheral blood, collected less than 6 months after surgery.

The DNA for the CDR3 is TGTGCCACCAGCAAAGATAATGTACAAGAGACCCAGTACTTC. It codes for CATSKDNVQETQYF. The V and J genes are TRBV15 and TRBJ2-5, with D unresolved. CDR1 is LNHNV and CDR2 is YYDKDF in the germline V gene (reference sequence). The CDR3 has 14 amino acids. Trimming removed 4 bases at V and 2 bases at J, with 11 bases between.